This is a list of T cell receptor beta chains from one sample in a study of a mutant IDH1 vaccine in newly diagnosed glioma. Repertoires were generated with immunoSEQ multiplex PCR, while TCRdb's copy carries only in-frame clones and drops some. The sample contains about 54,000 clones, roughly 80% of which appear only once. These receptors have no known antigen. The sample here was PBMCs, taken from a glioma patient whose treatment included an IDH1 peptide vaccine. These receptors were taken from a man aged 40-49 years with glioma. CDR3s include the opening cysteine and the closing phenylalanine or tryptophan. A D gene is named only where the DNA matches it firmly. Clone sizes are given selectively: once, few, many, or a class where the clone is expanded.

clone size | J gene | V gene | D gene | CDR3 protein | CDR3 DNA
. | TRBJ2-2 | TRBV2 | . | CASSEVQANTGELFF | TGTGCCAGCAGTGAAGTTCAGGCGAACACCGGGGAGCTGTTTTTT
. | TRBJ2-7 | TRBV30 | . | CAWGRGSYEQYF | TGTGCCTGGGGGAGAGGCTCCTACGAGCAGTACTTC
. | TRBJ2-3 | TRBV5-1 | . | CASSPDTDTQYF | TGCGCCAGCAGCCCTGACACAGATACGCAGTATTTT
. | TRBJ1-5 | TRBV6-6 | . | CASSYADQPQHF | TGTGCCAGCAGTTACGCGGATCAGCCCCAGCATTTT
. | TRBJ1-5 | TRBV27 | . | CARTARYNQPQHF | TGTGCCAGGACTGCACGGTACAATCAGCCCCAGCATTTT
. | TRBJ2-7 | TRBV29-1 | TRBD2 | CSVGRLAGGYEQYF | TGCAGCGTTGGTCGACTAGCGGGGGGGTACGAGCAGTACTTC
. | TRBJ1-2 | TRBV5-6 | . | CASSLKIQYRPYGYTF | TGTGCCAGCAGCTTGAAGATTCAATATCGGCCCTATGGCTACACCTTC
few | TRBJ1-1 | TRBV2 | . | CASSETGENTEAFF | TGTGCCAGCAGTGAAACCGGTGAGAACACTGAAGCTTTCTTT
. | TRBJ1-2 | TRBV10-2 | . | CASSESSGFYGYTF | TGCGCCAGCAGTGAGTCCTCGGGGTTCTATGGCTACACCTTC
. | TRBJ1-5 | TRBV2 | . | CASSPRTDIGNQPQHF | TGTGCCAGCAGCCCCCGGACCGACATTGGCAATCAGCCCCAGCATTTT
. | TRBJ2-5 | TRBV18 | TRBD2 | CASSPGLAEETQYF | TGTGCCAGCTCACCGGGACTAGCCGAGGAGACCCAGTACTTC
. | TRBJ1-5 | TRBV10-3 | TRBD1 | CAISESGGRQPQHF | TGTGCCATCAGTGAGTCAGGGGGCCGGCAGCCCCAGCATTTT
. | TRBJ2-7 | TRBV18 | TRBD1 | CASSLGPTGTGASYEQYF | TGTGCCAGCTCACTGGGGCCGACCGGGACAGGGGCCTCCTACGAGCAGTACTTC
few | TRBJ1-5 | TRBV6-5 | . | CASSNYREPQHF | TGTGCCAGCAGCAATTACCGGGAGCCCCAGCATTTT
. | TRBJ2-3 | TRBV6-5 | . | CASSYGRADTQYF | TGTGCCAGCAGTTACGGACGGGCAGATACGCAGTATTTT
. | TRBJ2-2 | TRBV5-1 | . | CASIGLNGELFF | TGCGCCAGCATTGGACTAAACGGGGAGCTGTTTTTT
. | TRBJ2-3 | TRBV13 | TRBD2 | CASSFSGTSGGVTDTQYF | TGTGCCAGCAGCTTCTCCGGGACTAGCGGGGGGGTCACAGATACGCAGTATTTT
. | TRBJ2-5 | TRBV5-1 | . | CASSLAGAAIGETQYF | TGCGCCAGCAGCTTGGCAGGGGCCGCCATCGGAGAGACCCAGTACTTC
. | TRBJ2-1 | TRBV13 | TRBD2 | CASSTQWGSGGARNEQFF | TGTGCCAGCAGCACCCAGTGGGGTAGCGGGGGGGCTAGGAATGAGCAGTTCTTC
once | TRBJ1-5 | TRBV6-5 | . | CASSYSSVSNQPQHF | TGTGCCAGCAGTTACTCCTCCGTTAGCAATCAGCCCCAGCATTTT
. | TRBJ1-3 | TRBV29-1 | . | CSVEQGQSNTIYF | TGCAGCGTAGAACAGGGACAATCAAACACCATATATTTT
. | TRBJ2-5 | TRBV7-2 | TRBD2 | CASSSVAGGQGTQYF | TGTGCCAGCAGCTCCGTAGCGGGGGGCCAAGGGACCCAGTACTTC
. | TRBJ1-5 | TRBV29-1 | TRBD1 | CSVEEGQGEPQHF | TGCAGCGTTGAAGAAGGACAGGGTGAGCCCCAGCATTTT
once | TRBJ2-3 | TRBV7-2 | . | CASSFFRGTDTQYF | TGTGCCAGCAGCTTTTTCAGGGGCACAGATACGCAGTATTTT
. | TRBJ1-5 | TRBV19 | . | CASSIGLSQHF | TGTGCCAGTAGTATAGGGCTATCACAGCATTTT
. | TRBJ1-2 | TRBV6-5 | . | CASSSLPQANYGYTF | TGTGCCAGCTCCAGTCTACCTCAAGCTAACTATGGCTACACCTTC
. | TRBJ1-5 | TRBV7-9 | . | CASSLQGVQPQHF | TGTGCCAGCAGCTTACAGGGAGTTCAGCCCCAGCATTTT
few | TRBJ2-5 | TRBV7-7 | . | CASSQGGAYQETQYF | TGTGCTAGCAGCCAGGGGGGGGCATACCAAGAGACCCAGTACTTC
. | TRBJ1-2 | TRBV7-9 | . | CASSLYSKDYGYTF | TGTGCCAGCAGCTTGTACAGTAAGGACTATGGCTACACCTTC